This entry describes one TCR beta chain. Its cognate antigen is unknown. This sample was included in a study of cytomegalovirus exposure and HLA in healthy donors. Study-level results: Immune exposure information available was restricted to CMV serostatus. Overall, around 150 TCR beta chains were annotated as cytomegalovirus-associated. In an earlier analysis, in several hundred donors, most V segments appeared productive either ~90% or ~30% of the time.

The CDR3 length is 17 residues. Germline CDR1 MGHRA, CDR2 YSYEKL. V was shortened by 0 bases and J by 7 bases, with 18 bases between the two germline ends. A multiplex PCR was run with 60 Vbeta primers and 13 Jbeta primers. Sequencing was performed with immunoSEQ multiplex PCR; in TCRdb, only in-frame clones are kept and a portion is missing. The sample has approximately 200,000 clones; 65% to 85% are singletons. V usage is TRBV4-1 and J usage is TRBJ2-2; D gene ambiguous. This receptor was identified in a woman in her 30s in good health and CMV-seropositive. The sequenced sample consisted of PBMCs. CDR3 residues: CASSQDRMIRPGGELFF. CDR3 bases: TGCGCCAGCAGCCAAGATCGAATGATTCGGCCGGGCGGGGAGCTGTTTTTT.